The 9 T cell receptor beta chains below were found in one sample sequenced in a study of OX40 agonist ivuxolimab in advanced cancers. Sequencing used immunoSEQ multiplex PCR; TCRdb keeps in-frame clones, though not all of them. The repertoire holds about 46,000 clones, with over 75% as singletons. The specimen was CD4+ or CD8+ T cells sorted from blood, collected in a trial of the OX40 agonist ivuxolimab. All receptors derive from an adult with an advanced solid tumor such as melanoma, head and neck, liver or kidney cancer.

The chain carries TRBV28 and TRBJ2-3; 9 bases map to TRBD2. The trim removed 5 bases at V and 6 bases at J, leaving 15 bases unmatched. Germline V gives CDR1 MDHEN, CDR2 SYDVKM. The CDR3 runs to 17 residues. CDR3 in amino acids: CASSQTPLAGPSDTQYF. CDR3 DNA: TGTGCCAGCAGTCAGACCCCCCTAGCGGGACCTTCCGATACGCAGTATTTT.

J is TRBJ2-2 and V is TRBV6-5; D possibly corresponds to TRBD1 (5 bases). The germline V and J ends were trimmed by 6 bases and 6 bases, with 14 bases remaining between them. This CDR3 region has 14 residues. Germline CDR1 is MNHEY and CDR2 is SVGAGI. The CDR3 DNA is TGTGCCAGCAGATATAGCAGGGTAGCCGGGGAGCTGTTTTTT. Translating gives CASRYSRVAGELFF.

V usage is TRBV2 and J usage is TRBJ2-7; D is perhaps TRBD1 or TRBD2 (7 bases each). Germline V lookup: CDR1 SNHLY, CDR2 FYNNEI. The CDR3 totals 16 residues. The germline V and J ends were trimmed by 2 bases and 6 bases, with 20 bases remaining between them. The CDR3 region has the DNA TGTGCCAGCAGTGAAAGGCTTGCAGGGGGGGTTTCCGAGCAGTACGTC. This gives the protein CASSERLAGGVSEQYV.

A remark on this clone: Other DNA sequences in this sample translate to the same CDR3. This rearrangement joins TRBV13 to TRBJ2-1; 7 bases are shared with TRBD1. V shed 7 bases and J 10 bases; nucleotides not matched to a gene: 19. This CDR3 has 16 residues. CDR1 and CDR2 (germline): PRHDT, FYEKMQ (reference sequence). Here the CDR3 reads CASTTPRTGINDEQFF. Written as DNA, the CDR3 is TGTGCCAGCACCACCCCCCGGACAGGCATAAACGACGAGCAGTTCTTC.

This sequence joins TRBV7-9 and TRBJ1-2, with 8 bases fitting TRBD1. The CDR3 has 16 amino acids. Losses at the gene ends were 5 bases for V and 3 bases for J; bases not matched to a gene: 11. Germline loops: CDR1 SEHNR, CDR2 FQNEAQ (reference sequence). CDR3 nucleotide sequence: TGTGCCAGCAGCCCAAGTGACAGGGGAGGGGACTATGGCTACACCTTC. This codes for CASSPSDRGGDYGYTF.

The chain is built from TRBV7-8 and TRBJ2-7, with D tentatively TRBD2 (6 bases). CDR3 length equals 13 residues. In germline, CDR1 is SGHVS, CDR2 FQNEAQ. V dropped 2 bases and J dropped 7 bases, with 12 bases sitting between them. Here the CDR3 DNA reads TGTGCCAGCAGCTTAACTTCTGGGAGGGAGCAGTACGTC. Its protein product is CASSLTSGREQYV.

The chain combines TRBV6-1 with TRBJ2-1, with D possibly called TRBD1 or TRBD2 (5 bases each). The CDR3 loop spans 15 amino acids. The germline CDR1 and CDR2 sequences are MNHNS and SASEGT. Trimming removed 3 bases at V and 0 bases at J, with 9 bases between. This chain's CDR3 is CASSDGTSSYNEQFF. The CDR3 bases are TGTGCCAGCAGTGACGGGACGAGCTCCTACAATGAGCAGTTCTTC.

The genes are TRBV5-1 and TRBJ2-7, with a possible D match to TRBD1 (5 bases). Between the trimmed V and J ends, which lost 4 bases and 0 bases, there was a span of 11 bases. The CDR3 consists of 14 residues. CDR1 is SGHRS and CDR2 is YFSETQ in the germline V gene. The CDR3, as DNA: TGCGCCAGCAGCCAATTCAGGGCCTCCTACGAGCAGTACGTC. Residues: CASSQFRASYEQYV.

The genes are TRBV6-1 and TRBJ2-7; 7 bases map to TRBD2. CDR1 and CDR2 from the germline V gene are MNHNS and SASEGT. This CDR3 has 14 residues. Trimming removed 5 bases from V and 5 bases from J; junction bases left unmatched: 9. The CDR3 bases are TGTGCCAGCAGTAGGGAGCGGGGCGTGAACGAGCAGTACTTC. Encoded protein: CASSRERGVNEQYF.